This TCR beta chain was identified in a study of blood T cell repertoires in COVID-19 (dated by TCRdb to 2020 to 2022). Background for the entire study: Samples from collaborators originated in the United States, Italy and Spain and spanned both the acute and convalescent phases of COVID-19. The material from the prospective study consisted of cDNA or gDNA derived from T cells, B-cell-depleted T cells, or PBMCs. Subjects who had been exposed to COVID-19, were actively infected with it, or had recovered from it provided the deeply sampled blood TCRbeta repertoires that made up the dataset. The repertoires were released in a freely available public database meant as a resource for research on the immune response to SARS-CoV-2. The samples were drawn from the first 160 participants of the ongoing ImmuneRACE study and from some 1,300 subjects provided by 6 global collaborators. Nearly every sample came with metadata listing a de-identified subject ID, COVID-19 status, age in years and sex. Where HLA class I and class II types were available, the types were taken from metadata supplied by the sample provider, not from assay-based typing.

At one collaborating source in Seattle, patients were enrolled during active infection and were followed longitudinally through the course of disease. Collaborating institutions collected whole blood in K2EDTA tubes following their own protocols. For TCRbeta analysis, collaborator samples were shipped as frozen whole blood, as isolated PBMCs, or as DNA extracted from either sample type. TCRbeta CDR3 regions were amplified from genomic DNA using the immunoSEQ Assay, a bias-controlled multiplex PCR. The study's processing was this. The number of nucleated cells in each sample was estimated by amplification of reference gene primers within the assay. To quantify the absolute abundance of each unique TCRbeta CDR3 rearrangement, sequence reads were collapsed and filtered. For each sample, productive Simpson clonality was calculated as the square root of Simpson's diversity index across productive rearrangements. The source is immuneACCESS, and TCRdb retained only in-frame sequences with V and J called. Part of the clones is not carried over; for the studies checked, unresolved V genes explain less than half of this, and the remainder is unexplained. That table supplies the V and J calls and clone size; D and trimming were determined from the DNA. The sample contains approximately 500,000 clones, around 90% of them found a single time. The top ten hold roughly 7.3% of the sample.

Comments on this clone: Its antigen specificity is not known. Within one base of it there is no much larger clone, and no base qualities were kept.

General conclusions and limits of the study: The quantity of clinical and demographic metadata differed by source and by participant and was supplied without curation.

This clonotype was obtained from a woman aged 50 to 60 with COVID-19, enrolled during active disease. The sequencing sample was made of peripheral blood.

CDR3 protein: CASNPQEGPQLYSNQPQHF. The DNA is as follows: TGTGCCAGCAACCCCCAGGAGGGGCCCCAACTATATAGCAATCAGCCCCAGCATTTT. This receptor chain uses TRBV27 and TRBJ1-5; a tentative D match to TRBD1 spans 5 bases. CDR1 and CDR2 (MNHEY, SMNVEV) derive from the germline V gene (reference sequence). The CDR3 numbers 19 residues from cysteine through phenylalanine. This entry keeps only the CDR3 DNA: 57 bases, framed from base 1. A distance of 25 bases separates the germline ends of V and J, which lose 7 bases and 0 bases respectively.